This TCR beta chain was captured by sequencing in a study of blood T cell repertoires in COVID-19. Study-wide context: The United States, Italy and Spain supplied acute and convalescent COVID-19 samples.

Sequenced by immunoSEQ multiplex PCR; TCRdb stores in-frame clones only, minus some. The data hold roughly 400,000 clones, with roughly nine tenths observed a single time. CDR1 MNHEY and CDR2 SVGAGI come from the germline V gene. This CDR3 contains 15 residues. Unmatched junction bases numbered 5, after V lost 3 bases and J lost 4 bases. Sequenced sample: PBMCs or T cells enriched from blood (not recorded which). The chain links TRBV6-5 to TRBJ2-7; TRBD2 matches at 11 bases. The TCR comes from a man aged 30 to 45 who had recovered from COVID-19. In nucleotides, the CDR3 is TGTGCCAGCAGTTATTACACTAGCGGGAGTTACGAGCAGTACTTC. Translated: CASSYYTSGSYEQYF.